Described below is a single TCR beta chain sequence and its context. The data originate from a study of shared clonotypes between healthy human individuals. The repertoire was sequenced with immunoSEQ multiplex PCR; TCRdb's copy has only in-frame clones and lacks some. The sample yields roughly 2.5 million clones, around nine tenths seen once. The TCR originated in a man in his late teens or twenties in good health. The source material was naive CD4+ T cells sorted from blood. Regarding subset: CD45RA+ positively selected.

The CDR3 sequence: CASSANKAYEQYF. As DNA, the CDR3 is TGTGCCAGCAGCGCCAACAAGGCCTACGAGCAGTACTTC. J is TRBJ2-7 and V is TRBV5-5, with D unclear. The CDR3 has 13 residues. CDR1 is SGHKS, CDR2 YYEKEE, per germline (reference sequence). V lost 4 bases, J lost 2 bases, and 10 bases lay in between.